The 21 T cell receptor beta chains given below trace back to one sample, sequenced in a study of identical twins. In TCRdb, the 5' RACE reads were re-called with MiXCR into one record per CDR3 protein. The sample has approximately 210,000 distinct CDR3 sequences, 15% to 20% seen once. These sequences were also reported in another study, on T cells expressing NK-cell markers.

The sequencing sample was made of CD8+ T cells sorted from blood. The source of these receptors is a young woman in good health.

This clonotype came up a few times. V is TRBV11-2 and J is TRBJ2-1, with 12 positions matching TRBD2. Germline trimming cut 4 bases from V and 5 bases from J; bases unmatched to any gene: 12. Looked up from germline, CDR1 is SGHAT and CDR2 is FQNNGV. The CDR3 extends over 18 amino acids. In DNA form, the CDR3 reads TGTGCCAGCAGCTCGGAACCGGGACTAGCGGGCTTTAACAATGAGCAGTTCTTC. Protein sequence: CASSSEPGLAGFNNEQFF.

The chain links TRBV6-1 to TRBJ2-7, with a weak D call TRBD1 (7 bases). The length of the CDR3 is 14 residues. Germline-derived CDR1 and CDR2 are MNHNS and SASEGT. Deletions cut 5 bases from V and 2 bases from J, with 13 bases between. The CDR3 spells CASSIQGGTYEQYF. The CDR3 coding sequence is TGTGCCAGCAGTATCCAGGGGGGTACCTACGAGCAGTACTTC.

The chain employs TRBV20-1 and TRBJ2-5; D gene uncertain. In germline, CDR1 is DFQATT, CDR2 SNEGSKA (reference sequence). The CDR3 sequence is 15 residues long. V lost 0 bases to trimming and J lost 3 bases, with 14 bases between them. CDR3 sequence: CSARDPGPTKETQYF. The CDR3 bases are TGCAGTGCTAGAGACCCAGGCCCCACAAAAGAGACCCAGTACTTC.

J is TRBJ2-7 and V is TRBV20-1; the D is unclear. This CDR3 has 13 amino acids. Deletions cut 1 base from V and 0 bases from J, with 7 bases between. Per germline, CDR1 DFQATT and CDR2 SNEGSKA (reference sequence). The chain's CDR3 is CSARVQSSYEQYF. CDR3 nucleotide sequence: TGCAGTGCTAGAGTGCAGAGCTCCTACGAGCAGTACTTC.

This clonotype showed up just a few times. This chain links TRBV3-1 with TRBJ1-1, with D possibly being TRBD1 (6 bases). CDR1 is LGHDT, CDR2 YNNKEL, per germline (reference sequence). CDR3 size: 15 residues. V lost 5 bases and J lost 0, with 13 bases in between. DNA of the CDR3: TGTGCCAGCAGCGACCGCGGACAGTTGAACACTGAAGCTTTCTTT. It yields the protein CASSDRGQLNTEAFF.

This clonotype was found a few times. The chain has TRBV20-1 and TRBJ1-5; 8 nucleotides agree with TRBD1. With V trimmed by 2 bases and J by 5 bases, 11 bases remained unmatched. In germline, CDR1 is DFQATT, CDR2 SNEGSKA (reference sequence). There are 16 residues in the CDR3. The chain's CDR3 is CSARPWPGQGDQPQHF. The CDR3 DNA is TGCAGTGCTAGACCATGGCCAGGACAGGGAGATCAGCCCCAGCATTTT.

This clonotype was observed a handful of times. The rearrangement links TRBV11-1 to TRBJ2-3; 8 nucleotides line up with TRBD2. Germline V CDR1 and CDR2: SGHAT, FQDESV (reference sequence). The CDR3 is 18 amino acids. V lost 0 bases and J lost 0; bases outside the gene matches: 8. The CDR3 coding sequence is TGTGCCAGCAGCTTAGCGCTCGGGGGGGGCCACAGCACAGATACGCAGTATTTT. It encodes CASSLALGGGHSTDTQYF.

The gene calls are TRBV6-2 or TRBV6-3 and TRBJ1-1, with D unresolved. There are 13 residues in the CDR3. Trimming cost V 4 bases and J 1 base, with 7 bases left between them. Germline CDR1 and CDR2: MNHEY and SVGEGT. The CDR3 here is CASSSAWNTEAFF. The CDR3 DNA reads TGTGCCAGCAGTTCTGCCTGGAACACTGAAGCTTTCTTT.

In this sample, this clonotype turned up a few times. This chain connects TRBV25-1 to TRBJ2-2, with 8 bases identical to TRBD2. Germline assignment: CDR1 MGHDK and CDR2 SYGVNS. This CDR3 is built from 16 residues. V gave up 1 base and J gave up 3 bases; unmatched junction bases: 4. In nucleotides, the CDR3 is TGTGCCAGCAGTGAATTAATTAGCGGGGACACCGGGGAGCTGTTTTTT. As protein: CASSELISGDTGELFF.

In nucleotides, the CDR3 is TGTGCCAGCAGCTTAGCTCTACGGGACAGCGGAAACACCATATATTTT. The encoded protein is CASSLALRDSGNTIYF. This chain uses TRBV7-9 with TRBJ1-3, with 7 positions matching TRBD1. The V gene's germline CDR1 is SEHNR and CDR2 FQNEAQ (reference sequence). This CDR3 is built from 16 residues. With V trimmed by 0 bases and J by 4 bases, 6 bases remained unmatched.

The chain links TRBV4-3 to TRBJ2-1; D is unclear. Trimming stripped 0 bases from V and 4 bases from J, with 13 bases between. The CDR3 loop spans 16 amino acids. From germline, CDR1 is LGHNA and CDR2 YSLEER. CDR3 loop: CASSQDEAGAYNEQFF. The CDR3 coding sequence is TGCGCCAGCAGCCAAGATGAGGCAGGCGCTTACAATGAGCAGTTCTTC.

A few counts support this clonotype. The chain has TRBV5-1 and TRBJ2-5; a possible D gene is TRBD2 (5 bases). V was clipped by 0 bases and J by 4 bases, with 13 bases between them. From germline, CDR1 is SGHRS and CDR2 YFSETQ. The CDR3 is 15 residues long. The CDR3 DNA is TGCGCCAGCAGCTTGGCCACGGGATCTTTAGAGACCCAGTACTTC. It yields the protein CASSLATGSLETQYF.

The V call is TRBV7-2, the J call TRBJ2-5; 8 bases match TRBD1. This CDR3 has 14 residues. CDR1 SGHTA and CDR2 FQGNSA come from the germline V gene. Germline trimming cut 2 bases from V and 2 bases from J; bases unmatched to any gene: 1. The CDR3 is CASSLNRGQETQYF. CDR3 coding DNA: TGTGCCAGCAGCTTAAACAGGGGGCAAGAGACCCAGTACTTC.

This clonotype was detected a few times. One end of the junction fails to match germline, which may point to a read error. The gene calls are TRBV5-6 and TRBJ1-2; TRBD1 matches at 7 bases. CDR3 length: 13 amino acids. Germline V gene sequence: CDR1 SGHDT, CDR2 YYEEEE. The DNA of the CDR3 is TGTGCCAGCAGCTTGGGCGAGACAGGGTGGAAGGCCTTC. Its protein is CASSLGETGWKAF.

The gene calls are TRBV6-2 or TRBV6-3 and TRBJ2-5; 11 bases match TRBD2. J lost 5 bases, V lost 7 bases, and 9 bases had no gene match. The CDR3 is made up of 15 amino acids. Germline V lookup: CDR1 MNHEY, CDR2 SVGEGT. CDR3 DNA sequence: TGTGCCAGCATCCCTTTCGGGACTAGCGGTGAGACCCAGTACTTC. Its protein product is CASIPFGTSGETQYF.

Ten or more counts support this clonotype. The CDR3 loop is CASSLAGGDEQFF. CDR3 nucleotides: TGTGCCAGCAGCTTAGCGGGCGGGGATGAGCAGTTCTTC. The V call is TRBV7-6, the J call TRBJ2-1, with D tentatively TRBD2 (6 bases). Germline lookup yields CDR1 SGHVS and CDR2 FNYEAQ. Trimming left V 0 bases short and J 8 bases short, with 8 bases between. The CDR3 runs to 13 residues.

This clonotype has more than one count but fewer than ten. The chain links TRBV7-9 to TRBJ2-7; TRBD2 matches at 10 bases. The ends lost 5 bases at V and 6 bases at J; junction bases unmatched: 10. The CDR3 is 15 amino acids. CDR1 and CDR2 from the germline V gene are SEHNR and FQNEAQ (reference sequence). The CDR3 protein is CASSPSGRAFREQYF. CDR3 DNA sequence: TGTGCCAGCAGCCCTAGCGGGAGAGCTTTCCGCGAGCAGTACTTC.

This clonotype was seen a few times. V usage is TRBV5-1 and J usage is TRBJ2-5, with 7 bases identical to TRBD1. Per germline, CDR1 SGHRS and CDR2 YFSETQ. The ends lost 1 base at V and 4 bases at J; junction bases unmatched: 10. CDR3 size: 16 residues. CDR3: CASSLWFGTDVETQYF. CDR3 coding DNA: TGCGCCAGCAGCTTGTGGTTCGGGACAGACGTAGAGACCCAGTACTTC. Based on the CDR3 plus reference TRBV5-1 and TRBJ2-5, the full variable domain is KAGVTQTPRYLIKTRGQQVTLSCSPISGHRSVSWYQQTPGQGLQFLFEYFSETQRNKGNFPGRFSGRQFSNSRSEMNVSTLELGDSALYLCASSLWFGTDVETQYFGPGTRLLVL.

In DNA, the CDR3 is TGTGCCAGCAAAACCGGGACTAGCGCCGCCTACGAGCAGTACTTC. It is translated as CASKTGTSAAYEQYF. This rearrangement joins TRBV12-3 or TRBV12-4 to TRBJ2-7; 10 nucleotides match TRBD2. With V trimmed by 7 bases and J by 2 bases, 8 bases remained unmatched. The CDR3 has 15 amino acids.

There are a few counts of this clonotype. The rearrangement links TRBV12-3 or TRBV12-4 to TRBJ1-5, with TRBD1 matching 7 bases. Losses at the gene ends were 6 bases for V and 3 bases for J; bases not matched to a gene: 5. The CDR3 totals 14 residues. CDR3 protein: CASSWGQFNQPQHF. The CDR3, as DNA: TGTGCCAGCAGCTGGGGACAGTTCAATCAGCCCCAGCATTTT.

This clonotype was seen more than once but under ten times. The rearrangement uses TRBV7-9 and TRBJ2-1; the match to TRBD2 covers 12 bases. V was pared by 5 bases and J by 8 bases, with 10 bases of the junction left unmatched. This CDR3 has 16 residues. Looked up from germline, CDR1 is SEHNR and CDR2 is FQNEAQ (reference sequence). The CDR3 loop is CASSARTSGIWDEQFF. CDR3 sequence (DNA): TGTGCCAGCAGCGCCAGGACTAGCGGGATTTGGGATGAGCAGTTCTTC.